This TCR beta chain is from a study of cytomegalovirus exposure and HLA in healthy donors. Across the study: Unique TCRs from HLA-typed donors, 75 million to 100 million of them, were held in an early data release.

The PCR ran on 60 Vbeta and 13 Jbeta primers. Assay used: immunoSEQ multiplex PCR; TCRdb lists only in-frame clones, some missing. The profile covers 200,000 or so clones, with 75% to 85% appearing a single time and 6.5% taken by the ten largest. The study's findings and limits: Roughly uniform sequencing depth across donors was assumed, possibly incorrectly.

Comment on this clone: Its cognate antigen is unknown.

After removal of 4 bases from V and 4 bases from J, the junction contained 7 bases not matched to a gene. CDR1 and CDR2 from the germline V gene are SNHLY and FYNNEI. The CDR3 is 15 amino acids. The rearrangement links TRBV2 to TRBJ1-1, with TRBD1 identical over 9 bases. Source material: PBMCs. The sequence was collected from a woman aged 45-60 years in good health and CMV-seropositive. The CDR3 protein is CASSGGQGPFTEAFF. The CDR3 DNA is TGTGCCAGCAGTGGGGGACAGGGACCCTTCACTGAAGCTTTCTTT.